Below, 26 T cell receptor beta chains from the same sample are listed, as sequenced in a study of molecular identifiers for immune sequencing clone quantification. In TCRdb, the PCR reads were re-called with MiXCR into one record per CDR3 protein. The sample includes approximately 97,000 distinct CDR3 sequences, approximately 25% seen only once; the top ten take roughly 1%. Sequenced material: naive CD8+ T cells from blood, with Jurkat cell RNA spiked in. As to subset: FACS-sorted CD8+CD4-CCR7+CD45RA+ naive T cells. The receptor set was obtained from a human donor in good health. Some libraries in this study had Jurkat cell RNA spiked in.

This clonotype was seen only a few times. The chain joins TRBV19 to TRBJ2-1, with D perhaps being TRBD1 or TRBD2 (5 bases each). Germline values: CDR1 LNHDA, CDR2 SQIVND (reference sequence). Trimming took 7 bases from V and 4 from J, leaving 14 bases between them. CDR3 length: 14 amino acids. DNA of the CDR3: TGTGCCAGTACCCCCGGGACGGATTACAATGAGCAGTTCTTC. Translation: CASTPGTDYNEQFF.

CDR3 amino acids: CASSPGPNKYDNEQFF. The CDR3 DNA sequence: TGCGCCAGCAGCCCGGGACCAAACAAGTACGACAATGAGCAGTTCTTC. The chain joins TRBV4-1 to TRBJ2-1; perhaps D is TRBD1 or TRBD2 (5 bases each). Trimming took off 4 bases at V and 5 bases at J, with 18 bases between the two ends. The CDR3 has 16 residues. Per the germline V gene, CDR1 is MGHRA and CDR2 is YSYEKL.

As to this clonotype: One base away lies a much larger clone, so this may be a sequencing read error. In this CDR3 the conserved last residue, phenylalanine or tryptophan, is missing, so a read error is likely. The CDR3 DNA is TGTGCCAGCAGCTTGGAAGGGTTAAATTCACCCCTCCACTTA. The encoded protein is CASSLEGLNSPLHL. The chain uses TRBV5-3 and TRBJ1-6; no firm D call. TRBV5-3 is designated an ORF whose function remains uncertain. This CDR3 has 14 residues.

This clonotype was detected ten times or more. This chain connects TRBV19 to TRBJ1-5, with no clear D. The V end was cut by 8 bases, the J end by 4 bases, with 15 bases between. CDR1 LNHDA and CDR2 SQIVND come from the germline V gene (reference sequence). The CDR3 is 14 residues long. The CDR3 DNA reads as TGTGCCAGTCGTGGCCCTAAGATGAATCAGCCCCAGCATTTT. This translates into CASRGPKMNQPQHF.

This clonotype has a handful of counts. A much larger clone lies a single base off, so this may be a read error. CDR3 in DNA: TGTGTCAGCATGCCCCTCCACTTT. It yields the protein CVSMPLHF. The chain combines TRBV9 with TRBJ1-6; no firm D call. The CDR3 is 8 amino acids. Germline loops: CDR1 SGDLS, CDR2 YYNGEE.

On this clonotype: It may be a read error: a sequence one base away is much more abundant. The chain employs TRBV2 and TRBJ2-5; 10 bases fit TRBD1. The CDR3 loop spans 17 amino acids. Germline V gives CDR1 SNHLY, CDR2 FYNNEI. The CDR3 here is CASSEAGRDRGQEPQYF. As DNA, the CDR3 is TGTGCCAGCAGTGAAGCGGGCCGGGACAGGGGCCAAGAGCCCCAGTACTTC.

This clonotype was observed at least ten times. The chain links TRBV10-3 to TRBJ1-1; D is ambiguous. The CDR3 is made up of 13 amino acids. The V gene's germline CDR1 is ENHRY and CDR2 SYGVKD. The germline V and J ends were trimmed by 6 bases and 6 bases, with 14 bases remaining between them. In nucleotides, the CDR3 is TGTGCCATCAGGGAAGAGCCAGGCGCTGAAGCTTTCTTT. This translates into CAIREEPGAEAFF.

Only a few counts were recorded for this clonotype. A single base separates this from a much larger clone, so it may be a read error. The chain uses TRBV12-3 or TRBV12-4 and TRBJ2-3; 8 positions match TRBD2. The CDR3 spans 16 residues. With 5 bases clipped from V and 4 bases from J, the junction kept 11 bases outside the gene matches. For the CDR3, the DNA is TGTGCCAGCAGTCCCTGGCCCGGGACTAGTGCAGATACGCAGTATTTT. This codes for CASSPWPGTSADTQYF.

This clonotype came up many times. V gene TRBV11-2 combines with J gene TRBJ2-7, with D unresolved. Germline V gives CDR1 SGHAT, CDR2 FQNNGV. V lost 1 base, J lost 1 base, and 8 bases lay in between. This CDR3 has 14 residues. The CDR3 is CASSLASASYEQYF. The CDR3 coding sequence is TGTGCCAGCAGCTTAGCGTCCGCTTCCTACGAGCAGTACTTC.

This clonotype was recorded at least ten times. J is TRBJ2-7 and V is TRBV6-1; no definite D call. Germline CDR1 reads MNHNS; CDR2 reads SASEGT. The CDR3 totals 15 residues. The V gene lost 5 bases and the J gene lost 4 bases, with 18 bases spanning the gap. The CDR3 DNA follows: TGTGCCAGCAGTCCGAACCCGGACGTTGGGTACGAGCAGTACTTC. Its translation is CASSPNPDVGYEQYF.

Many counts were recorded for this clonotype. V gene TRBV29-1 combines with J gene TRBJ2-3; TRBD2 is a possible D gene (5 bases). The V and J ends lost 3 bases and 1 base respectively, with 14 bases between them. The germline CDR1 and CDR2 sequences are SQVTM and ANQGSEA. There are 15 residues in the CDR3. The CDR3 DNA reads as TGCAGCGTTGACCCCGGGGTGGCGGGCACAGATACGCAGTATTTT. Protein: CSVDPGVAGTDTQYF.

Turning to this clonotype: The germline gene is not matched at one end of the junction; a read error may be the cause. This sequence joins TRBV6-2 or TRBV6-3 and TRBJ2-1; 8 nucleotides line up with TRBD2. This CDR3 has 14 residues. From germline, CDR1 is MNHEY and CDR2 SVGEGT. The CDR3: CAGSYVKRENEQFF. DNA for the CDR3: TGTGCCGGCAGTTACGTTAAGCGGGAGAATGAGCAGTTCTTC.

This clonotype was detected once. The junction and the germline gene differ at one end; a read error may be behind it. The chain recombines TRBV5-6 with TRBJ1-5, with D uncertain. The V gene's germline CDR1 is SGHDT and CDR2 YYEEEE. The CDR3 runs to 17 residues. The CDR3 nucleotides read TGTGCCGGCAGCTACCGGACGTCGCTAGATCGCAATCAGCCCCAGCGTTTT. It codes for CAGSYRTSLDRNQPQRF.

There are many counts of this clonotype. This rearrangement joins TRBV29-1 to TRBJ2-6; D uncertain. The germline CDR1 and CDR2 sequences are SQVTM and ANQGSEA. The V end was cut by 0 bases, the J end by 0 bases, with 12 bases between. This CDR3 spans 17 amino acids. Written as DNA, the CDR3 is TGCAGCGTTGAAGACCCTTATACACCCTCTGGGGCCAACGTCCTGACTTTC. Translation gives CSVEDPYTPSGANVLTF.

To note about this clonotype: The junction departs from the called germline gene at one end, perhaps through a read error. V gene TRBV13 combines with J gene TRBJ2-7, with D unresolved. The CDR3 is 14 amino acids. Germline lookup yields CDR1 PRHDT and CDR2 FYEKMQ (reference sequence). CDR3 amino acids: CASSPRKKTYEQYF. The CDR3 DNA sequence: TGCGCCAGCAGCCCGAGAAAAAAAACCTACGAGCAGTACTTC.

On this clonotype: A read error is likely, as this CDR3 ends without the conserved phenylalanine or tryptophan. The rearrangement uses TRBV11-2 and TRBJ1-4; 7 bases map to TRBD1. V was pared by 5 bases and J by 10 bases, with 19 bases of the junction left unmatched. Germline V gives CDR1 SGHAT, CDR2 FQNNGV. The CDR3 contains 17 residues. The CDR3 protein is CASSPGGGEDRGGKLFS. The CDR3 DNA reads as TGTGCCAGCAGCCCGGGAGGGGGCGAAGATCGCGGCGGAAAACTGTTTTCT.

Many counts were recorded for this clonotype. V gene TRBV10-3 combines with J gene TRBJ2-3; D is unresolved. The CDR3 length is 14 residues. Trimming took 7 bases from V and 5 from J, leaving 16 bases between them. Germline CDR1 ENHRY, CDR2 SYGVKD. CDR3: CAITAGLNQDTQYF. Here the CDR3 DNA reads TGTGCCATCACCGCTGGGTTGAATCAAGATACGCAGTATTTT.

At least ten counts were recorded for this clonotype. The CDR3, as DNA: TGTGCCAGCACCTCGGACAATTACGAAAACATTCAGTACTTC. This gives the protein CASTSDNYENIQYF. The V gene is TRBV6-2 or TRBV6-3, the J gene TRBJ2-4; D may be TRBD1 (5 bases). CDR1 and CDR2 (germline): MNHEY, SVGEGT. Trimming stripped 7 bases from V and 5 bases from J, with 15 bases between. CDR3 size: 14 residues.

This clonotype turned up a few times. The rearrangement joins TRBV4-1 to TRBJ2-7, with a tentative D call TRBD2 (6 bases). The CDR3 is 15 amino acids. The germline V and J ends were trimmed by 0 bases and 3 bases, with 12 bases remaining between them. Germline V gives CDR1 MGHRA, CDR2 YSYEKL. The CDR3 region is CASSQDPGVGYEQYF. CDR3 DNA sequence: TGCGCCAGCAGCCAAGACCCGGGGGTGGGCTACGAGCAGTACTTC.

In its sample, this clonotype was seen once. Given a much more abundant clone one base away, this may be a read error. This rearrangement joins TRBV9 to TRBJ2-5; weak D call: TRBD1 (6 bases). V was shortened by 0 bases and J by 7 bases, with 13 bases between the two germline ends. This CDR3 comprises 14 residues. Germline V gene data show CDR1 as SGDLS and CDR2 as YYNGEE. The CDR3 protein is CASSVVGARGTQYF. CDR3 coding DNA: TGTGCCAGCAGCGTAGTGGGGGCACGGGGGACCCAGTACTTC.

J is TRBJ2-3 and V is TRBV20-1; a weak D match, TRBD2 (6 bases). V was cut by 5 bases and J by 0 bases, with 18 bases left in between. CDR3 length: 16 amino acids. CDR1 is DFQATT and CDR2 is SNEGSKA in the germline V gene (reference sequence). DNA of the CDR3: TGCAGTGCTGGAGCGGGCAGGGAGACTAGCACAGATACGCAGTATTTT. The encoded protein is CSAGAGRETSTDTQYF.

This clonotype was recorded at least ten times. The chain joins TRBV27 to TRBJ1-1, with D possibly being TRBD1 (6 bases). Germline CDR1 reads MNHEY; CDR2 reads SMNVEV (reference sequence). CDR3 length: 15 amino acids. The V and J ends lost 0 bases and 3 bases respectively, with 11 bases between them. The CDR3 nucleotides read TGTGCCAGCAGTTTATCACGACAGGCCTACACTGAAGCTTTCTTT. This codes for CASSLSRQAYTEAFF.

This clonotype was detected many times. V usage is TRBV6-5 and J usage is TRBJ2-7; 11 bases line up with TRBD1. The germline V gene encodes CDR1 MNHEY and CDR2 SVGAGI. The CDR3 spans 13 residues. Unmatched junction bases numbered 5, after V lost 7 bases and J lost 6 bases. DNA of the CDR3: TGTGCCAGCAAGGGGACAGGGGGATCCGAGCAGTACTTC. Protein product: CASKGTGGSEQYF.

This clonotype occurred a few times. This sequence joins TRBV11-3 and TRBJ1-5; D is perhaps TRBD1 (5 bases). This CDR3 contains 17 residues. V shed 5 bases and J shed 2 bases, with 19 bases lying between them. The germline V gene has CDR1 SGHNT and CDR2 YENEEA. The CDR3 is CASSPRLRRGGNQPQHF. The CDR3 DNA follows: TGTGCCAGCAGCCCCCGATTACGGAGAGGGGGCAATCAGCCCCAGCATTTT.

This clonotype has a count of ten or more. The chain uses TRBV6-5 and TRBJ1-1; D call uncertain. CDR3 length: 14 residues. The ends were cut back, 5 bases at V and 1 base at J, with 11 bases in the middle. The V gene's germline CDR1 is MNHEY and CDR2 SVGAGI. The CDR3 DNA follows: TGTGCCAGCAGTCCCTCGTGGGCGAACACTGAAGCTTTCTTT. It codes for CASSPSWANTEAFF.

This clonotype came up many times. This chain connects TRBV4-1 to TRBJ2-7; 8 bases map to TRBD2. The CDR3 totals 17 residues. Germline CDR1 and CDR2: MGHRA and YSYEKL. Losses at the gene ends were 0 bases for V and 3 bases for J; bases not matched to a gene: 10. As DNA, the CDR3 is TGCGCCAGCAGCCAAGATTATGCGGGGGGATCTATCTACGAGCAGTACTTC. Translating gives CASSQDYAGGSIYEQYF.